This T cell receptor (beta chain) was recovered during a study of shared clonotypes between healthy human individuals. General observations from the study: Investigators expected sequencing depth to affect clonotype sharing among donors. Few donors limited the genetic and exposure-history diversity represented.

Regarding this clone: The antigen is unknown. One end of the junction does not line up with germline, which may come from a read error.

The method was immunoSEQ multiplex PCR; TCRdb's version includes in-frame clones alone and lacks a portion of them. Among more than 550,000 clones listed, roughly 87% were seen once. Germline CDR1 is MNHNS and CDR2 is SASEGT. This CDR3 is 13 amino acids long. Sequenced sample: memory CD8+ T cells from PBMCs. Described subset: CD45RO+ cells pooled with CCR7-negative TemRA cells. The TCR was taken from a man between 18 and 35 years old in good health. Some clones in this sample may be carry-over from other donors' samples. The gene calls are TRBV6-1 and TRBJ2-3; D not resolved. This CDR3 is CASREGGGDTQYF. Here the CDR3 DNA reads TGTGCCAGCAGGGAAGGCGGTGGAGATACGCAGTATTTT.